These T cell receptor beta chains were read from a single sample in a study of shared clonotypes between healthy human individuals. Generated by immunoSEQ multiplex PCR, the TCRdb table keeps only in-frame clones and is missing some. The sample has 600,000 to 800,000 clones; 55% to 75% are singletons. Sequencing was performed on memory CD4+ T cells sorted from blood. The receptors shown here come from a woman aged 25-40 years in good health. CDR3s include the opening cysteine and the closing phenylalanine or tryptophan. The D gene is left open where the match is weak. Clone size is shown for a subset of rows, as once, few, many or a class of expanded clone.

D gene	clone size	V gene	J gene	CDR3 DNA	CDR3 protein
.	few	TRBV2	TRBJ1-1	TGTGCCAGCAGTGAAACGGCCTGGAGCACTGAAGCTTTCTTT	CASSETAWSTEAFF
.	.	TRBV7-9	TRBJ1-5	TGTGCCAGCAGCTTCGGCCTCAACACGGAGCCCCAGCATTTT	CASSFGLNTEPQHF
TRBD1	.	TRBV27	TRBJ2-7	TGTGCCAGCAGTTCCCCGACAGGGGGAATGGACGAGCAGTACTTC	CASSSPTGGMDEQYF
.	few	TRBV28	TRBJ1-5	TGTGCCAGCTCAGGGGTTAGGAATCAGCCCCAGCATTTT	CASSGVRNQPQHF
TRBD1	.	TRBV10-1	TRBJ1-4	TGCGCCAGCAGCCCCAGGACAGGGGAAAAACTGTTTTTT	CASSPRTGEKLFF
.	few	TRBV7-3	TRBJ1-1	TGTGCCAGCAGCCGCCAACGGGACACTGAAGCTTTCTTT	CASSRQRDTEAFF
TRBD1	few	TRBV6-6	TRBJ2-2	TGTGCCAGCAGTTACTCAGGACAGGGCAACACCGGGGAGCTGTTTTTT	CASSYSGQGNTGELFF
.	.	TRBV11-2	TRBJ1-1	TGTGCCAGCAGCCCCCGGGACCTCACTGAAGCTTTCTTT	CASSPRDLTEAFF
.	few	TRBV28	TRBJ2-7	TGTGCCAGCAGTCCCCCTGGGACGACATACGAGCAGTACTTC	CASSPPGTTYEQYF
.	once	TRBV7-3	TRBJ2-2	TGTGCCAGCAGCTTAATACCGGTAGGGCTGCCCGGGGAGCTGTTTTTT	CASSLIPVGLPGELFF
TRBD1	.	TRBV9	TRBJ2-1	TGTGCCAGCAGCGCAAGCTGGGACAGGGCGCACAATGAGCAGTTCTTC	CASSASWDRAHNEQFF
TRBD2	many	TRBV27	TRBJ2-1	TGTGCCAGCAGTTTATTGACTAGCGGTTTTGGTGCTGAGCAGTTCTTC	CASSLLTSGFGAEQFF
TRBD2	once	TRBV5-1	TRBJ2-3	TGCGCCAGCAGCTCGTTGACTAGCGGGAACACAGATACGCAGTATTTT	CASSSLTSGNTDTQYF
.	.	TRBV5-1	TRBJ1-2	TGCGCCAGCAGCTTGTTAGGATCGCGGGAAGGCGGCTACACCTTC	CASSLLGSREGGYTF
TRBD1	.	TRBV5-1	TRBJ2-4	TGCGCCAGCAGCTTGGCCAAGGGGGCGCAGGGCAAAAACATTCAGTACTTC	CASSLAKGAQGKNIQYF
TRBD1	few	TRBV5-4	TRBJ2-5	TGTGCCAGCAGCTTGTCAGGGGGCGCCGAGACCCAGTACTTC	CASSLSGGAETQYF
.	.	TRBV7-2	TRBJ2-3	TGTGCCAGCAGGCGGGACAGCAGACCAGATACGCAGTATTTT	CASRRDSRPDTQYF
.	.	TRBV4-1	TRBJ1-3	TGCGCCAGCAGCCAAGACAGGGCGAGCTCTGGAAACACCATATATTTT	CASSQDRASSGNTIYF
TRBD2	.	TRBV5-1	TRBJ2-5	TGCGCCAGCTCGGTAGCGGGAGGTAGGGAGACCCAGTACTTC	CASSVAGGRETQYF
.	.	TRBV6-6	TRBJ1-5	TGTGCCACCAAAACCGGCAATCAGCCCCAGCATTTT	CATKTGNQPQHF
TRBD1	.	TRBV7-2	TRBJ2-1	TGTGCCAGCAGTCGCGACAGGGCCGATTACAATGAGCAGTTCTTC	CASSRDRADYNEQFF
TRBD2	.	TRBV19	TRBJ2-5	TGTGCCAGTACACCGACAGTTAGCGGGAAGATGGAGACCCAGTACTTC	CASTPTVSGKMETQYF
.	.	TRBV19	TRBJ2-7	TGTGCCAGTAGTAAAGGGATCACGATTGACGAGCAGTACTTC	CASSKGITIDEQYF
TRBD1	.	TRBV30	TRBJ2-1	TGTGCCTGGAGGACCGGGACAGGGGGCAATGAGCAGTTCTTC	CAWRTGTGGNEQFF
TRBD1	.	TRBV6-1	TRBJ2-1	TGTGCCAGCAGAGGGACAGGGTCCTACAATGAGCAGTTCTTC	CASRGTGSYNEQFF
TRBD1	.	TRBV5-4	TRBJ1-1	TGTGCCAGCAGGCAGCGACAGGGGGGCACTGAAGCTTTCTTT	CASRQRQGGTEAFF